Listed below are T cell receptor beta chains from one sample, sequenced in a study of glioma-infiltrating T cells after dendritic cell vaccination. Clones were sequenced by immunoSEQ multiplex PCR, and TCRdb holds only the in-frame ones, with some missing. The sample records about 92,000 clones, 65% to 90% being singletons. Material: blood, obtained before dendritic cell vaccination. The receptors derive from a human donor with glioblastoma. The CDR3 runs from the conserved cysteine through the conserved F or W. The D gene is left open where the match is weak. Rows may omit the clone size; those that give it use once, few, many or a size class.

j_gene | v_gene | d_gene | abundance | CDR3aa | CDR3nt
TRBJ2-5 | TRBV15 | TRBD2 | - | CATSREGSGGSQETQYF | TGTGCCACCAGCAGAGAGGGTAGCGGGGGGTCCCAAGAGACCCAGTACTTC
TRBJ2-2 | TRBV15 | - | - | CATSRDRGTAGELFF | TGTGCCACCAGCAGAGATCGCGGGACGGCCGGGGAGCTGTTTTTT
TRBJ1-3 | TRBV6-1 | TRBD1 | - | CASSEAWAGGGLGNTIYF | TGTGCCAGCAGTGAAGCGTGGGCAGGGGGAGGTCTTGGAAACACCATATATTTT
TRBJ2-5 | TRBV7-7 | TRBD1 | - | CASSLSGTGRETQYF | TGTGCCAGCAGCTTAAGTGGGACAGGGCGGGAGACCCAGTACTTC
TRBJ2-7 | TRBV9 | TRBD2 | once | CASSAGGASEQYF | TGTGCCAGCAGCGCGGGGGGGGCGAGTGAGCAGTACTTC
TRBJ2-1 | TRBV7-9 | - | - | CASSPTYNEQFF | TGTGCCAGCAGCCCAACCTACAATGAGCAGTTCTTC
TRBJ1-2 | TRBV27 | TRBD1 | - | CASSITIAPGQGSGYTF | TGTGCCAGCAGTATAACCATTGCGCCGGGACAGGGGTCGGGCTACACCTTC
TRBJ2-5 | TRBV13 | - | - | CASSLQGMDQETQYF | TGTGCCAGCAGCTTACAGGGGATGGACCAAGAGACCCAGTACTTC
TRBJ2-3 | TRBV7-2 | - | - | CASSIRQSRTTDTQYF | TGTGCCAGCAGCATTCGACAGAGCCGTACCACAGATACGCAGTATTTT
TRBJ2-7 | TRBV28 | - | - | CASSFDGDTTYEQYF | TGTGCCAGCAGTTTCGACGGGGACACTACCTACGAGCAGTACTTC
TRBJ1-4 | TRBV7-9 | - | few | CASRKEVGKLFF | TGTGCCAGCAGGAAAGAGGTGGGAAAACTGTTTTTT
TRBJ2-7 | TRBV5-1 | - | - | CASSLGTVSYEQYF | TGCGCCAGCAGCTTGGGTACAGTATCCTACGAGCAGTACTTC
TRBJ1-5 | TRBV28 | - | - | CASSLSGGNQPQHF | TGTGCCAGCAGTTTATCTGGCGGAAATCAGCCCCAGCATTTT
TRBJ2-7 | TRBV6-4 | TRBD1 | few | CASSGGTGLENSADEQYF | TGTGCCAGCAGTGGGGGGACAGGGTTAGAGAACTCGGCCGACGAGCAGTACTTC
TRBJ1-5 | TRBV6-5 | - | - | CASSTDSPGAPQHF | TGTGCCAGCAGCACCGACAGCCCGGGAGCGCCCCAGCATTTT
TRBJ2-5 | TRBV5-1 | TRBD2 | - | CASSPRLAGGPRETQYF | TGCGCCAGCAGCCCCCGACTAGCGGGAGGGCCTCGAGAGACCCAGTACTTC
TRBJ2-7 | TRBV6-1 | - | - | CASRPDSETASQYF | TGTGCCAGCAGGCCGGACAGTGAGACAGCCTCTCAGTACTTC
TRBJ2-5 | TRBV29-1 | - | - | CSVGNPGETQYF | TGCAGCGTAGGTAACCCCGGGGAGACCCAGTACTTC
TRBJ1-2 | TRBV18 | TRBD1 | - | CASSPRGQGPIDGYTF | TGTGCCAGCTCACCACGCGGACAGGGACCAATTGATGGCTACACCTTC
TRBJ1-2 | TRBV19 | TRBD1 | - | CASSRGQGFGYTF | TGTGCCAGTAGTAGGGGACAGGGGTTTGGCTACACCTTC
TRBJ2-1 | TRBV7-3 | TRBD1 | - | CASSLTGHRGLPNPHNEQFF | TGTGCCAGCAGCTTAACTGGGCACAGGGGTCTCCCTAATCCGCACAATGAGCAGTTCTTC
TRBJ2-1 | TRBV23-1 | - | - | CASSERVTYNEQFF | TGCGCCAGCAGTGAGAGGGTAACCTACAATGAGCAGTTCTTC
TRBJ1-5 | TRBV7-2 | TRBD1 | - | CASSSQGTNNQPQHF | TGTGCCAGCAGCTCACAGGGGACAAACAATCAGCCCCAGCATTTT
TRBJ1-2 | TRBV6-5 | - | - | CASSYSEAYGYTF | TGTGCCAGCAGTTACTCGGAGGCTTATGGCTACACCTTC
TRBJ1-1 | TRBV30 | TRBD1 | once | CAWIGQGITEAFF | TGTGCCTGGATTGGACAGGGGATCACTGAAGCTTTCTTT
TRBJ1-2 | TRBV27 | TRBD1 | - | CASSLRPQGGEGYTF | TGTGCCAGCAGTTTAAGGCCCCAGGGGGGAGAGGGCTACACCTTC
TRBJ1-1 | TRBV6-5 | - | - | CASSYESGGTEAFF | TGTGCCAGCAGTTACGAATCAGGTGGCACTGAAGCTTTCTTT
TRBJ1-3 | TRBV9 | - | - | CASSVGTKTGNTIYF | TGTGCCAGCAGCGTTGGGACAAAGACTGGAAACACCATATATTTT
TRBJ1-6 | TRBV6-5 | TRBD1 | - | CASSYQGAGDNSPLHF | TGTGCCAGCAGTTATCAGGGGGCCGGGGATAATTCACCCCTCCACTTT
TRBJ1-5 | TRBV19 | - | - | CASMGLAVYRQPQHF | TGTGCCAGTATGGGTCTCGCGGTTTATCGTCAGCCCCAGCATTTT
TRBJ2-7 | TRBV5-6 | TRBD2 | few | CASSRQTSGAYEQYF | TGTGCCAGCAGCCGCCAGACTAGCGGAGCCTACGAGCAGTACTTC
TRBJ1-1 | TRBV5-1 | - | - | CASSVIGQNTEAFF | TGCGCCAGCAGCGTGATTGGACAGAACACTGAAGCTTTCTTT
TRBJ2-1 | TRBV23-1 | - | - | CASSQRREQFF | TGCGCCAGCAGTCAAAGGAGGGAGCAGTTCTTC
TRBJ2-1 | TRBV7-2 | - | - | CASSLRQRNNEQFF | TGTGCCAGCAGCTTAAGACAGAGGAACAATGAGCAGTTCTTC
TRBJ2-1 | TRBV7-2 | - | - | CASSLGARLNNEQFF | TGTGCCAGCAGCTTAGGAGCTAGGTTAAACAATGAGCAGTTCTTC
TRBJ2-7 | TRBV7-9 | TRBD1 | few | CASSLPPGQGSYEQYF | TGTGCCAGCAGCCTACCACCGGGACAGGGTTCCTACGAGCAGTACTTC
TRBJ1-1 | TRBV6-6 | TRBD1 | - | CAVTGGGLSSNTEAFF | TGTGCCGTTACAGGGGGCGGATTATCTTCGAACACTGAAGCTTTCTTT
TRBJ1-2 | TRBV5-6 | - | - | CASSLELLGYTF | TGTGCCAGCAGCTTGGAGCTTCTAGGCTACACCTTC
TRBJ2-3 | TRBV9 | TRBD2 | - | CASSVGTSGRSRDTQYF | TGTGCCAGCAGCGTAGGGACTAGCGGGAGGAGTAGGGATACGCAGTATTTT
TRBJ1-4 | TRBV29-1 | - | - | CSAYSIGGAAGANEKLFF | TGCAGCGCCTACTCAATAGGGGGGGCAGCGGGAGCTAATGAAAAACTGTTTTTT
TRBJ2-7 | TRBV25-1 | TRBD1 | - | CASSVGDRAPSYEQYF | TGTGCCAGCAGTGTAGGGGACAGAGCCCCCTCCTACGAGCAGTACTTC
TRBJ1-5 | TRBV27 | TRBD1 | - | CASSSRGLGQPQHF | TGTGCCAGCAGTTCTAGGGGGCTGGGTCAGCCCCAGCATTTT
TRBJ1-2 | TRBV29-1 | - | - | CSVEGTENYGYTF | TGCAGCGTTGAAGGTACAGAAAACTATGGCTACACCTTC
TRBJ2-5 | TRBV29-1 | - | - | CSPRTDQETQYF | TGCAGCCCTAGGACAGACCAAGAGACCCAGTACTTC
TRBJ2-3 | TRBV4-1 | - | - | CASSQSRQALTDTQYF | TGCGCCAGCAGCCAATCCCGACAGGCGCTCACAGATACGCAGTATTTT
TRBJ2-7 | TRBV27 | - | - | CASSREGGQWYEQYF | TGTGCCAGCAGTAGGGAGGGGGGTCAGTGGTACGAGCAGTACTTC
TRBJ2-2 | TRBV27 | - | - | CASSLGAATGELFF | TGTGCCAGCAGTTTGGGGGCAGCCACCGGGGAGCTGTTTTTT
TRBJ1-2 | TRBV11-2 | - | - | CASSRTEYGYTF | TGTGCCAGCAGCCGGACAGAGTATGGCTACACCTTC
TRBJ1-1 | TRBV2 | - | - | CASSELRARNTEAFF | TGTGCCAGCAGTGAATTGAGGGCAAGGAACACTGAAGCTTTCTTT
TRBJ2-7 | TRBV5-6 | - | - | CASSFGQIEQYF | TGTGCCAGCAGCTTCGGACAAATCGAGCAGTACTTC
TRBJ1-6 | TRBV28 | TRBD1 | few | CASSSPGQKNSPLHF | TGTGCCAGCAGTTCTCCGGGACAGAAAAATTCACCCCTCCACTTT
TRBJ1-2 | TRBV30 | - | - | CAWSLGTNYGYTF | TGTGCCTGGAGTCTGGGGACAAACTATGGCTACACCTTC
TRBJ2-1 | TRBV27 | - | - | CASSLGGSPIDNEQFF | TGTGCCAGCAGCCTAGGAGGGAGCCCGATTGACAATGAGCAGTTCTTC
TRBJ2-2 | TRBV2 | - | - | CASTLASGELFF | TGTGCCAGCACCTTAGCGTCCGGGGAGCTGTTTTTT
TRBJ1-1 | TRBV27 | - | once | CASRGLQGNTEAFF | TGTGCCAGCAGAGGATTACAGGGCAACACTGAAGCTTTCTTT
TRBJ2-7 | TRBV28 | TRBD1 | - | CASSSPGQGSYEQYF | TGTGCCAGCAGTTCCCCGGGACAGGGGTCCTACGAGCAGTACTTC